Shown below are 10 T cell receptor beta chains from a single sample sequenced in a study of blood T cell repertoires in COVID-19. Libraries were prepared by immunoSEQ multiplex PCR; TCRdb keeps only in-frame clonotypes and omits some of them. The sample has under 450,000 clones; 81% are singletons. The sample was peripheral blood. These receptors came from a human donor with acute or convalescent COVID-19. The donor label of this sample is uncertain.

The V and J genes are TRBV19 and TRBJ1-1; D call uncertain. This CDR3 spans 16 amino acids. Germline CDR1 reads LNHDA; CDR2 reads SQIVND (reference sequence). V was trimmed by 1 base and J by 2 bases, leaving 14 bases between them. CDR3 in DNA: TGTGCCAGTAGTATAGTAATCGGACGGGGTAACACTGAAGCTTTCTTT. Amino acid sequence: CASSIVIGRGNTEAFF. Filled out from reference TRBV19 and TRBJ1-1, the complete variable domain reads DGGITQSPKYLFRKEGQNVTLSCEQNLNHDAMYWYRQDPGQGLRLIYYSQIVNDFQKGDIAEGYSVSREKKESFPLTVTSAQKNPTAFYLCASSIVIGRGNTEAFFGQGTRLTVV.

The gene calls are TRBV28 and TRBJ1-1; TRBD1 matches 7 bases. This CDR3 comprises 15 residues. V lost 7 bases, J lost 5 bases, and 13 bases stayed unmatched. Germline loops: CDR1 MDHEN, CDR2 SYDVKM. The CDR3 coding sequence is TGTGCCAGCACCCCCCCGGGGGCAGGGGGAACTGAAGCTTTCTTT. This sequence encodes CASTPPGAGGTEAFF.

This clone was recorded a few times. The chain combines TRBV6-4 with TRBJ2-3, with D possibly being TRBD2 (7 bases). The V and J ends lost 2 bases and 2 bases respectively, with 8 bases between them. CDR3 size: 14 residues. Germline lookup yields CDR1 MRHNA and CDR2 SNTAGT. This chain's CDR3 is CASSDGGATDTQYF. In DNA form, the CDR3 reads TGTGCCAGCAGTGACGGGGGGGCCACAGATACGCAGTATTTT.

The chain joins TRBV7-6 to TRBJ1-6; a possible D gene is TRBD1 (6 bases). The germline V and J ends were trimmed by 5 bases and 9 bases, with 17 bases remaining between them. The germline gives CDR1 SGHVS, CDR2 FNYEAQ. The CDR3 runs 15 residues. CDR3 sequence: CASSQTGSATSPLHF. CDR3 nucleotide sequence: TGTGCCAGCAGCCAGACAGGCTCGGCCACTTCACCCCTCCACTTT.

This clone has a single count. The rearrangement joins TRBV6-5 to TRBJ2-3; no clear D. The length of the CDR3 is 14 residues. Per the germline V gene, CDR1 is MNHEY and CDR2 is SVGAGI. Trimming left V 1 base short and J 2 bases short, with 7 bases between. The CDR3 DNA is TGTGCCAGCAGTTACTTGTACAACACAGATACGCAGTATTTT. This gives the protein CASSYLYNTDTQYF.

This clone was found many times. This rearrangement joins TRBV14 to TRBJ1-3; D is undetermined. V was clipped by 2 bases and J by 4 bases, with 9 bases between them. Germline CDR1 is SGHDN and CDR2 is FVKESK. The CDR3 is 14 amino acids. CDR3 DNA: TGTGCCAGCAGCCAAAGAGGGTTCGGAAACACCATATATTTT. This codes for CASSQRGFGNTIYF.

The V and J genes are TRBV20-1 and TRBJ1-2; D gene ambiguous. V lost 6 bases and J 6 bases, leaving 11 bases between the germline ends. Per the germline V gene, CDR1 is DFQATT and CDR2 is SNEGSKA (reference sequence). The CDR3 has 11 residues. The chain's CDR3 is CSALGVHGYTF. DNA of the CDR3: TGCAGTGCATTGGGAGTCCATGGCTACACCTTC.

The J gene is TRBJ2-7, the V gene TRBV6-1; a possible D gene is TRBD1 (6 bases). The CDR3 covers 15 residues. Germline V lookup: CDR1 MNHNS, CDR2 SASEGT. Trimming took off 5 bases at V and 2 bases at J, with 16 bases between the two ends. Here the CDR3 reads CASSNPGQTTYEQYF. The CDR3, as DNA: TGTGCCAGCAGTAACCCAGGACAGACCACCTACGAGCAGTACTTC.

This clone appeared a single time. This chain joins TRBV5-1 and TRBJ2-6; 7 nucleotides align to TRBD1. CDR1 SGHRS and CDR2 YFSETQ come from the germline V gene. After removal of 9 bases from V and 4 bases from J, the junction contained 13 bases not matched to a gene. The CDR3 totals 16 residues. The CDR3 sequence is CAISDRPTGGANVLTF. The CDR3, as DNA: TGCGCCATCTCGGACAGGCCGACGGGAGGGGCCAACGTCCTGACTTTC.

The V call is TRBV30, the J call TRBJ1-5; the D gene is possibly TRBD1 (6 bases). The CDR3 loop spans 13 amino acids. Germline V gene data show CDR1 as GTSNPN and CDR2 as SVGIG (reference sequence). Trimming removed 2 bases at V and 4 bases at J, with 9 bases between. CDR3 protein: CAWSQGQNQPQHF. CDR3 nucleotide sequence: TGTGCCTGGAGTCAGGGACAAAATCAGCCCCAGCATTTT. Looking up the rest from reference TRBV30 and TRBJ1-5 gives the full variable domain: SQTIHQWPATLVQPVGSPLSLECTVEGTSNPNLYWYRQAAGRGLQLLFYSVGIGQISSEVPQNLSASRPQDRQFILSSKKLLLSDSGFYLCAWSQGQNQPQHFGDGTRLSIL.